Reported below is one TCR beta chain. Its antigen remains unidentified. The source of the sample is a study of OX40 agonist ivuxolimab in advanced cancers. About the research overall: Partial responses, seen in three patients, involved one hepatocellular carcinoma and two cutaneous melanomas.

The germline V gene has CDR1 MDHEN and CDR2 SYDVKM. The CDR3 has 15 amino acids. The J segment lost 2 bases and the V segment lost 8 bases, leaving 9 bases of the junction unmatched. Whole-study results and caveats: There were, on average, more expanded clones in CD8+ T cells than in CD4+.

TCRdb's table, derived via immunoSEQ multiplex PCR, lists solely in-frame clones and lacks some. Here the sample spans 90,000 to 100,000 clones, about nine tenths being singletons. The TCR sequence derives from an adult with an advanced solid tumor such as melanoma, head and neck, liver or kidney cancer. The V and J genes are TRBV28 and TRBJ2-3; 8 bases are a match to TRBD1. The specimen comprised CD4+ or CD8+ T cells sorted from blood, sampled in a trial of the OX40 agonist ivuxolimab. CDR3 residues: CASSTGTGYTDTQYF. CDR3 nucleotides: TGTGCCAGCTCTACCGGGACAGGATACACAGATACGCAGTATTTT. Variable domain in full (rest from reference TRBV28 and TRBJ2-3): DVKVTQSSRYLVKRTGEKVFLECVQDMDHENMFWYRQDPGLGLRLIYFSYDVKMKEKGDIPEGYSVSREKKERFSLILESASTNQTSMYLCASSTGTGYTDTQYFGPGTRLTVL.